Below are 17 T cell receptor beta chains sequenced from a single sample in a study of shared clonotypes between healthy human individuals. The table came from immunoSEQ multiplex PCR; TCRdb's copy has only in-frame clones and leaves some out. The repertoire holds some 490,000 clones, with 65% to 85% as singletons. The sample taken for sequencing was PBMCs. The receptors stem from a woman aged 40 to 50 in good health. Some clones in this sample may be carry-over from other donors' samples.

The chain uses TRBV30 and TRBJ1-4, with 7 bases identical to TRBD1. The CDR3 extends over 13 amino acids. CDR1 GTSNPN and CDR2 SVGIG come from the germline V gene (reference sequence). Germline trimming cut 5 bases from V and 8 bases from J; bases unmatched to any gene: 8. This CDR3 is CAWQAQGREKLFF. CDR3 sequence (DNA): TGTGCCTGGCAGGCACAGGGGCGGGAAAAACTGTTTTTT.

This chain connects TRBV6-5 to TRBJ2-2; tentative D call: TRBD1 (5 bases). In germline, CDR1 is MNHEY, CDR2 SVGAGI. With 4 bases removed from V and 4 bases from J, the gap between germline ends came to 16 bases. The CDR3 is 16 amino acids. The chain's CDR3 is CASSSGLGRGTGELFF. In nucleotides, the CDR3 is TGTGCCAGCAGTTCCGGGCTGGGGCGCGGCACCGGGGAGCTGTTTTTT.

V usage is TRBV28 and J usage is TRBJ2-7, with TRBD2 matching over 9 bases. In germline, CDR1 is MDHEN, CDR2 SYDVKM. V lost 5 bases, J lost 5 bases, and 7 bases stayed unmatched. The length of the CDR3 is 14 residues. This CDR3 reads CASSIAGVFDEQYF. In nucleotides, the CDR3 is TGTGCCAGCAGTATAGCGGGAGTTTTCGACGAGCAGTACTTC. Full variable domain (outside the CDR3, taken from reference TRBV28 and TRBJ2-7): DVKVTQSSRYLVKRTGEKVFLECVQDMDHENMFWYRQDPGLGLRLIYFSYDVKMKEKGDIPEGYSVSREKKERFSLILESASTNQTSMYLCASSIAGVFDEQYFGPGTRLTVT.

The V gene is TRBV4-1, the J gene TRBJ2-7; D perhaps matches TRBD2 (5 bases). V was cut by 1 base and J by 3 bases, with 34 bases left in between. This CDR3 has 22 amino acids. Germline CDR1 reads MGHRA; CDR2 reads YSYEKL. CDR3 sequence (DNA): TGCGCCAGCAGCCAAGTACTCCAGCTGTGGACGGGATGGGCCCTCGGGAACTACGAGCAGTACTTC. Its protein product is CASSQVLQLWTGWALGNYEQYF.

The chain recombines TRBV14 with TRBJ1-2; 7 bases are shared with TRBD1. This CDR3 is built from 14 residues. Germline CDR1 is SGHDN and CDR2 is FVKESK. J gave up 7 bases and V 5 bases, and 10 bases lay outside the gene matches. The CDR3, as DNA: TGTGCCAGCAGCATGCAGGGGGGCTTAGGTGGCTACACCTTC. Its translation: CASSMQGGLGGYTF. Based on the CDR3 plus reference TRBV14 and TRBJ1-2, the full variable domain is EAGVTQFPSHSVIEKGQTVTLRCDPISGHDNLYWYRRVMGKEIKFLLHFVKESKQDESGMPNNRFLAERTGGTYSTLKVQPAELEDSGVYFCASSMQGGLGGYTFGSGTRLTVV.

Regarding this clone: Relative to the germline gene, one junction end is altered; a read error may explain this. The rearrangement links TRBV7-7 to TRBJ2-5; tentatively, D is TRBD2 (6 bases). The V gene's germline CDR1 is SSHAT and CDR2 FNYEAQ (reference sequence). This CDR3 has 17 amino acids. CDR3 amino acids: CASSLVVGGDAQETQYF. CDR3 nucleotide sequence: TGTGCTAGCAGCTTAGTTGTTGGCGGGGACGCCCAAGAGACCCAGTACTTC. Based on the CDR3 plus reference TRBV7-7 and TRBJ2-5, the full variable domain is GAGVSQSPRYKVTKRGQDVTLRCDPISSHATLYWYQQALGQGPEFLTYFNYEAQPDKSGLPSDRFSAERPEGSISTLTIQRTEQRDSAMYRCASSLVVGGDAQETQYFGPGTRLLVL.

The chain has TRBV7-3 and TRBJ1-5; D unclear. Germline V gene data show CDR1 as SGHTA and CDR2 as FQGTGA. Trimming cost V 3 bases and J 0 bases, with 12 bases left between them. The CDR3 totals 16 residues. The CDR3 DNA is TGTGCCAGCAGCTTTTCGGTGCAATATAGCAATCAGCCCCAGCATTTT. It is translated as CASSFSVQYSNQPQHF.

In the case of this clone: Given a far larger clone just one base away, this is likely a sequencing read error. V is TRBV25-1 and J is TRBJ2-7, with D perhaps TRBD1 (5 bases). CDR1 is MGHDK and CDR2 is SYGVNS in the germline V gene. The germline V and J ends were trimmed by 5 bases and 4 bases, with 15 bases remaining between them. The CDR3 has 14 amino acids. The CDR3 DNA sequence: TGTGCCAGCAGTCGGACATGGGGCACATACGAGCAGTACTTC. As protein: CASSRTWGTYEQYF.

About this clone: A far larger clone is a single base away, which makes a read error likely. The chain is built from TRBV4-1 and TRBJ2-5; D perhaps matches TRBD1 (5 bases). Germline values: CDR1 MGHRA, CDR2 YSYEKL. The CDR3 is 15 residues long. The V gene lost 0 bases and the J gene lost 4 bases, with 12 bases spanning the gap. CDR3 loop: CASSQEGLLGETQYF. CDR3 DNA: TGCGCCAGCAGCCAAGAGGGGCTACTGGGAGAGACCCAGTACTTC.

Notes on this clone: Just one base apart from a much larger clone, this may be a read error. The chain's CDR3 is CASSFGTGAYEQYF. CDR3 DNA: TGTGCCAGCAGTTTCGGGACAGGGGCTTACGAGCAGTACTTC. This chain joins TRBV27 and TRBJ2-7; 10 bases align to TRBD1. The CDR3 is 14 amino acids. Germline assignment: CDR1 MNHEY and CDR2 SMNVEV (reference sequence). V was pared by 3 bases and J by 4 bases, with 3 bases of the junction left unmatched.

V and J are TRBV18 and TRBJ1-4; no reliable D call. The V end lost 3 bases, the J end lost 3 bases, and 11 bases lay between the germline ends. Germline V CDR1 and CDR2: KGHSH, LQKENI. This CDR3 region has 15 residues. CDR3 residues: CASSPQTSPNEKLFF. As DNA, the CDR3 is TGTGCCAGCTCACCTCAGACAAGCCCTAATGAAAAACTGTTTTTT.

The genes are TRBV10-1 and TRBJ2-5, with TRBD1 matching over 8 bases. Germline CDR1 is WNHNN and CDR2 is SYGVQD (reference sequence). This CDR3 contains 13 residues. V was clipped by 2 bases and J by 7 bases; unmatched bases: 3. The DNA for the CDR3 is TGCGCCAGCAGTGAGGAACAGGGGGGGACCCAGTACTTC. It specifies CASSEEQGGTQYF.

This clone appeared a few times. Only one base separates this from a far larger clonotype, so it likely reflects a read error. Other DNA variants within this sample encode the same CDR3. The V call is TRBV30, the J call TRBJ1-5; D is ambiguous. The CDR3 has 13 residues. Per germline, CDR1 GTSNPN and CDR2 SVGIG (reference sequence). The V and J ends lost 0 bases and 2 bases respectively, with 5 bases between them. CDR3 coding DNA: TGTGCCTGGAGTGTAGGTGGCAATCAGCCCCAGCATTTT. Encoded protein: CAWSVGGNQPQHF.

J is TRBJ2-7 and V is TRBV9; TRBD2 agrees at 7 bases. The CDR3 is made up of 15 amino acids. Germline lookup yields CDR1 SGDLS and CDR2 YYNGEE. V lost 4 bases, J lost 0 bases, and 7 bases stayed unmatched. DNA for the CDR3: TGTGCCAGCAGCTCCAAGGGAGGGAACTCCTACGAGCAGTACTTC. Translation: CASSSKGGNSYEQYF.

The gene calls are TRBV7-9 and TRBJ2-3; 9 bases agree with TRBD2. V lost 5 bases, J lost 12 bases, and 9 bases stayed unmatched. The CDR3 length is 13 residues. Germline CDR1 SEHNR, CDR2 FQNEAQ (reference sequence). The CDR3 region is CASSLGGSGSQYF. CDR3 in DNA: TGTGCCAGCAGCCTAGGAGGTAGCGGGAGTCAGTATTTT.

This clone has ten or more counts. The same CDR3 arises from other DNA sequences in this sample as well. This rearrangement joins TRBV2 to TRBJ2-3; TRBD1 matches 10 bases. The CDR3 is 15 residues long. J lost 2 bases, V lost 5 bases, and 4 bases had no gene match. Per germline, CDR1 SNHLY and CDR2 FYNNEI. In DNA, the CDR3 is TGTGCCAGCAGTATGGACAGGGGGGCCACAGATACGCAGTATTTT. Translation gives CASSMDRGATDTQYF.

The chain combines TRBV14 with TRBJ1-2; no firm D call. Deletions cut 6 bases from V and 4 bases from J, with 12 bases between. The CDR3 loop spans 13 amino acids. Germline lookup yields CDR1 SGHDN and CDR2 FVKESK. The CDR3 spells CASSPNFFYGYTF. Written as DNA, the CDR3 is TGTGCCAGCAGTCCCAACTTCTTCTATGGCTACACCTTC.